This T cell receptor beta chain derives from a study of shared clonotypes between healthy human individuals. Findings and limits, study-wide: Estimated richness values were generally larger in naive subsets than in memory subsets.

Repertoires were generated with immunoSEQ multiplex PCR, while TCRdb's copy carries only in-frame clones and drops some. The sample shows some 2.1 million clones, around 96% of them seen only once. CD45RO-negative, CCR7-selected cells formed the naive CD8 fraction, which excluded terminally differentiated effector memory CD45RA+ cells. The CDR3 covers 14 residues. Germline V gene lookup returns CDR1 SNHLY and CDR2 FYNNEI. V lost 2 bases, J lost 2 bases, and 3 bases stayed unmatched. Notes on this clone: The antigen remains unidentified.

The sequencing sample was made of naive CD8+ T cells sorted from blood. The source is a man between 18 and 29 years old in good health. The chain couples TRBV2 to TRBJ2-7; TRBD1 agrees at 7 bases. CDR3 in amino acids: CASSETGATYEQYF. The CDR3 nucleotides read TGTGCCAGCAGTGAAACAGGGGCCACCTACGAGCAGTACTTC.